These 25 T cell receptor beta chains were sequenced from one sample in a study of vaccination and CD4 T cells after COVID-19. Sequenced with the Oncomine TCR Beta short-read assay was DNA taken from cultured CD4+ T cells. TCRdb analysed the PCR reads with MiXCR anew, one entry per CDR3 protein. Here the sample spans under 10,000 distinct CDR3 sequences, 30% to 40% being singletons. These receptors have no identified antigens. The treatment is: approximately 11-day PBMC culture with coronavirus spike peptide pools or control peptides (ViraFEST assay). Prior to the COVID-19 pandemic (2011-2018), the unexposed donor's CD4+ T cells were collected. Sequencing was done on a sample of CD4+ T cells from blood, cultured in vitro. Source of these receptors: a human donor in good health.

This rearrangement joins TRBV7-9 to TRBJ2-3; D unresolved. The length of the CDR3 is 12 residues. Germline V CDR1 and CDR2: SEHNR, FQNEAQ (reference sequence). V lost 5 bases, J lost 9 bases, and 12 bases lay in between. The CDR3 spells CASSQELVTQYF. DNA for the CDR3: TGTGCCAGCAGCCAGGAGTTGGTCACGCAGTATTTT.

The chain couples TRBV20-1 to TRBJ2-3; no reliable D call. The CDR3 extends over 10 amino acids. CDR1 and CDR2 from the germline V gene are DFQATT and SNEGSKA (reference sequence). V gave up 5 bases and J gave up 2 bases, with 2 bases separating them. CDR3 in DNA: TGCAGTGCTTTCACAGATACGCAGTATTTT. As protein: CSAFTDTQYF.

In its sample, this clonotype was seen a few times. This chain links TRBV7-9 with TRBJ2-1; 8 nucleotides match TRBD2. The CDR3 runs to 15 residues. V shed 5 bases, J shed 2 bases, and the junction held 5 bases outside the gene matches. Germline CDR1 and CDR2: SEHNR and FQNEAQ (reference sequence). The CDR3 sequence: CASSAAAGAYNEQFF. CDR3 DNA sequence: TGTGCCAGCAGCGCAGCAGCGGGGGCCTACAATGAGCAGTTCTTC.

V is TRBV5-4 and J is TRBJ1-6; possibly TRBD1 for D (6 bases). V lost 0 bases to trimming and J lost 8 bases, with 12 bases between them. This CDR3 has 15 amino acids. Germline CDR1 SGHNT, CDR2 YYREEE (reference sequence). CDR3 loop: CASSLGGHRDSPLHF. DNA for the CDR3: TGTGCCAGCAGCTTGGGGGGACATCGGGATTCACCCCTCCACTTT.

This clonotype occurred a few times. Written as DNA, the CDR3 is TGTGCCAGCAGGTTACAGGGAGCAGGCGGAAACACCATATATTTT. Protein sequence: CASRLQGAGGNTIYF. V and J are TRBV2 and TRBJ1-3; possible D gene TRBD1, 6 bases. V lost 6 bases, J lost 4 bases, and 16 bases lay in between. CDR1 is SNHLY, CDR2 FYNNEI, per germline. The CDR3 has 15 amino acids.

This clonotype was recorded a few times. The chain uses TRBV7-8 and TRBJ1-5; 9 bases are a match to TRBD1. The germline V gene encodes CDR1 SGHVS and CDR2 FQNEAQ. J was trimmed by 6 bases and V by 5 bases; bases with no gene match: 8. This CDR3 has 15 amino acids. This CDR3 is CASSERGQGTQPQHF. CDR3 coding DNA: TGTGCCAGCAGCGAACGGGGACAGGGTACTCAGCCCCAGCATTTT.

This clonotype was counted between two and nine times. V usage is TRBV14 and J usage is TRBJ1-2, with 7 bases that match TRBD1. The CDR3 totals 17 residues. In germline, CDR1 is SGHDN, CDR2 FVKESK. J was trimmed by 6 bases and V by 2 bases; bases with no gene match: 15. CDR3 DNA sequence: TGTGCCAGCAGCCAAACGACAGGGAGACCTATTTTGGATGGCTACACCTTC. Its translation is CASSQTTGRPILDGYTF.

The sample holds a few counts of this clonotype. The chain has TRBV25-1 and TRBJ2-3; 9 nucleotides match TRBD2. This CDR3 region has 15 residues. Trimming at V came to 6 bases and at J to 4 bases, leaving 8 bases not matched to a gene. CDR1 is MGHDK and CDR2 is SYGVNS in the germline V gene. The CDR3 sequence: CASSPRREGADTQYF. CDR3 DNA sequence: TGTGCCAGCAGCCCCCGGCGGGAGGGAGCAGATACGCAGTATTTT.

This clonotype has only a few counts. J is TRBJ1-5 and V is TRBV6-2 or TRBV6-3; 7 bases align to TRBD1. Trimming cost V 6 bases and J 2 bases; bases outside gene matches: 10. Germline assignment: CDR1 MNHEY and CDR2 SVGEGT. CDR3 length equals 16 residues. CDR3 DNA: TGTGCCAGCAGCTTATCCAGGGGGGCAGGCAATCAGCCCCAGCATTTT. Translation gives CASSLSRGAGNQPQHF.

This clonotype showed up just once. The chain combines TRBV11-2 with TRBJ1-3, with no clear D. This CDR3 has 14 amino acids. Trimming shortened V by 5 bases and J by 1 base, and 9 bases separated the two germline ends. CDR1 is SGHAT and CDR2 is FQNNGV in the germline V gene. This CDR3 reads CASSLRASGNTIYF. The DNA of the CDR3 is TGTGCCAGCAGCCTAAGAGCATCTGGAAACACCATATATTTT.

This clonotype was picked up a small number of times. This chain uses TRBV4-1 with TRBJ1-2; TRBD1 agrees at 8 bases. Per germline, CDR1 MGHRA and CDR2 YSYEKL. V lost 4 bases, J lost 8 bases, and 6 bases stayed unmatched. The CDR3 is 13 amino acids. For the CDR3, the DNA is TGCGCCAGCAGCCGCGTACAGGGGGAGGGCTACACCTTC. Its translation: CASSRVQGEGYTF.

This clonotype was counted only a few times. The V gene is TRBV20-1, the J gene TRBJ1-1; D not resolved. Germline CDR1 and CDR2: DFQATT and SNEGSKA (reference sequence). Trimming took 8 bases from V and 0 from J, leaving 13 bases between them. This CDR3 region has 13 residues. The CDR3 region has the DNA TGCAGTACTTCTGGGAAGATGAACACTGAAGCTTTCTTT. This sequence encodes CSTSGKMNTEAFF.

The chain recombines TRBV7-9 with TRBJ2-7; 7 nucleotides match TRBD1. Germline CDR1 reads SEHNR; CDR2 reads FQNEAQ (reference sequence). The CDR3 contains 16 residues. Trimming took 3 bases from V and 4 from J; bases not matched to a gene: 12. CDR3 amino acids: CASSLTEDRIQYEQYF. The CDR3 nucleotides are TGTGCCAGCAGCTTGACGGAGGACAGGATACAATACGAGCAGTACTTC.

The rearrangement uses TRBV28 and TRBJ2-7; weak D call: TRBD1 (5 bases). CDR1 MDHEN and CDR2 SYDVKM come from the germline V gene. The length of the CDR3 is 16 residues. Trimming pared 4 bases from V and 1 base from J, leaving 17 bases between. The CDR3 spells CASSSILRGTSYEQYF. The CDR3 DNA sequence: TGTGCCAGCAGTTCGATTCTTAGGGGTACTTCCTACGAGCAGTACTTC.

The J gene is TRBJ2-1, the V gene TRBV5-1; 9 bases line up with TRBD2. Germline V CDR1 and CDR2: SGHRS, YFSETQ. Trimming at V came to 3 bases and at J to 5 bases, leaving 9 bases not matched to a gene. This CDR3 contains 16 residues. DNA of the CDR3: TGCGCCAGCAGCTGGGGGTATGCGGGAGGGCACAATGAGCAGTTCTTC. It specifies CASSWGYAGGHNEQFF.

The chain carries TRBV29-1 and TRBJ1-1; no clear D. The CDR3 sequence is 11 residues long. The V gene's germline CDR1 is SQVTM and CDR2 ANQGSEA. Deletions cut 4 bases from V and 4 bases from J, with 7 bases between. CDR3: CSVGSVTEAFF. The CDR3 DNA follows: TGCAGCGTTGGATCGGTCACTGAAGCTTTCTTT.

The genes are TRBV12-3 or TRBV12-4 and TRBJ1-1; 8 positions match TRBD1. There are 13 residues in the CDR3. Unmatched junction bases numbered 5, after V lost 3 bases and J lost 8 bases. CDR3 residues: CASSLHRGTEAFF. In DNA, the CDR3 is TGTGCCAGCAGTTTGCACAGGGGGACCGAAGCTTTCTTT.

The chain joins TRBV6-1 to TRBJ2-7; TRBD1 aligns across 7 bases. The germline V gene encodes CDR1 MNHNS and CDR2 SASEGT. The CDR3 spans 13 residues. The J segment lost 6 bases and the V segment lost 3 bases, leaving 5 bases of the junction unmatched. The CDR3 sequence: CASSDRGSREQYF. Written as DNA, the CDR3 is TGTGCCAGCAGTGACAGGGGGTCACGCGAGCAGTACTTC.

This clonotype was observed a few times. The chain employs TRBV6-1 and TRBJ1-1; 9 bases agree with TRBD1. This CDR3 is 14 amino acids long. V was clipped by 7 bases and J by 7 bases; unmatched bases: 10. Germline loops: CDR1 MNHNS, CDR2 SASEGT. CDR3 region: CASTLMDRGVEAFF. CDR3 sequence (DNA): TGTGCCAGCACCCTTATGGACAGGGGCGTTGAAGCTTTCTTT.

The CDR3 is CASSQAQGGYEQYF. CDR3 coding DNA: TGTGCCAGCAGCCAAGCCCAGGGGGGATACGAGCAGTACTTC. The chain carries TRBV14 and TRBJ2-7; a possible D gene is TRBD1 (7 bases). Germline-derived CDR1 and CDR2 are SGHDN and FVKESK. The ends were cut back, 1 base at V and 4 bases at J, with 11 bases in the middle. The CDR3 covers 14 residues. Full variable domain (rest looked up from reference TRBV14 and TRBJ2-7): EAGVTQFPSHSVIEKGQTVTLRCDPISGHDNLYWYRRVMGKEIKFLLHFVKESKQDESGMPNNRFLAERTGGTYSTLKVQPAELEDSGVYFCASSQAQGGYEQYFGPGTRLTVT.

The chain is built from TRBV28 and TRBJ1-2, with D hard to call. V was pared by 6 bases and J by 4 bases, with 15 bases between. The CDR3 spans 14 residues. Germline assignment: CDR1 MDHEN and CDR2 SYDVKM. The CDR3 sequence: CASSHLLPPYGYTF. DNA for the CDR3: TGTGCCAGCAGCCACCTTTTACCCCCCTATGGCTACACCTTC.

This clonotype appeared a few times. This chain's CDR3 is CASSFQGGNSPLHF. For the CDR3, the DNA is TGTGCCAGCAGTTTCCAGGGGGGAAATTCACCCCTCCACTTT. This chain joins TRBV28 and TRBJ1-6, with 7 bases that match TRBD1. The germline V gene has CDR1 MDHEN and CDR2 SYDVKM. The CDR3 is 14 residues long. The trim removed 3 bases at V and 7 bases at J, leaving 3 bases unmatched.

J is TRBJ2-3 and V is TRBV12-3 or TRBV12-4; maybe TRBD1 (5 bases). Trimming cost V 5 bases and J 2 bases, with 11 bases left between them. This CDR3 has 14 residues. The CDR3, as DNA: TGTGCCAGCAGTAGGGCAGGGCTCACAGATACGCAGTATTTT. As protein: CASSRAGLTDTQYF.

The table lists this clonotype with a few counts. The chain has TRBV12-3 or TRBV12-4 and TRBJ1-2; TRBD1 might be the D (5 bases). This CDR3 is 13 amino acids long. The V end lost 6 bases, the J end lost 6 bases, and 14 bases lay between the germline ends. CDR3: CASRSDKLHGYTF. The CDR3 coding sequence is TGTGCCAGCAGATCGGACAAGCTGCATGGCTACACCTTC.

The chain recombines TRBV30 with TRBJ1-1; 8 bases map to TRBD1. Germline trimming cut 2 bases from V and 0 bases from J; bases unmatched to any gene: 2. CDR3 length equals 14 residues. Germline assignment: CDR1 GTSNPN and CDR2 SVGIG (reference sequence). This chain's CDR3 is CAWSSGGLNTEAFF. The CDR3 DNA reads as TGTGCCTGGAGTTCAGGGGGCCTGAACACTGAAGCTTTCTTT.